This T cell receptor beta chain was recovered during a study of blood T cells in healthy people across ages. This clonotype was observed a few times. The CDR3 sequence is 13 residues long. V was clipped by 10 bases and J by 4 bases; unmatched bases: 8. A second PCR, run for about 7 to 12 cycles, used a sample-barcoded 5' primer plus a J-beta primer mix. TCRdb called the 5' RACE reads again in MiXCR, with one record for every CDR3 protein. This sample has approximately 1.5 million distinct CDR3 sequences, with about 42% found just once. The chain recombines TRBV12-3 or TRBV12-4 with TRBJ1-2; 8 nucleotides agree with TRBD1. This TCR derives from a woman younger than 30 in good health. The sequenced sample consisted of blood. CDR3 residues: CATRPDRVYGYTF. CDR3 DNA: TGTGCCACCAGACCGGACAGGGTCTATGGCTACACCTTC.